This passage covers 10 T cell receptor beta chains from one sample sequenced in a study of blood T cells in healthy people across ages. The second PCR ran roughly 6 to 11 cycles with a sample-barcoded 5' primer and J-beta primers. Each CDR3 protein gets one entry after TCRdb re-called the 5' RACE reads with MiXCR. The sample lists around 1,800,000 distinct CDR3 sequences; about 39% were seen once. The sample taken for sequencing was blood. These TCRs come from a human donor in good health.

The count of this clonotype is one. V and J are TRBV2 and TRBJ1-5, with D maybe TRBD1 (6 bases). Per the germline V gene, CDR1 is SNHLY and CDR2 is FYNNEI. CDR3 length: 14 residues. Trimming took 11 bases from V and 0 from J, leaving 14 bases between them. This chain's CDR3 is CAASGQISNQPQHF. CDR3 nucleotides: TGTGCCGCATCAGGACAGATTAGCAATCAGCCCCAGCATTTT.

This clonotype showed up just a few times. The chain joins TRBV7-2 to TRBJ2-5, with D perhaps TRBD1 (6 bases). The CDR3 consists of 13 residues. Germline CDR1 reads SGHTA; CDR2 reads FQGNSA. Trimming left V 5 bases short and J 3 bases short, with 10 bases between. In nucleotides, the CDR3 is TGTGCCAGCAGCCAAAGGACAGAAGAGACCCAGTACTTC. This encodes CASSQRTEETQYF.

The genes are TRBV5-1 and TRBJ2-5, with a weak D call TRBD1 (5 bases). The CDR3 spans 14 residues. Trimming cost V 2 bases and J 2 bases, with 10 bases left between them. Per the germline V gene, CDR1 is SGHRS and CDR2 is YFSETQ. The CDR3 nucleotides read TGCGCCAGCAGCTTTGGACAATTTCAAGAGACCCAGTACTTC. Amino acid sequence: CASSFGQFQETQYF.

The chain couples TRBV20-1 to TRBJ1-1, with D perhaps matching TRBD1 (6 bases). The V and J ends lost 5 bases and 0 bases respectively, with 25 bases between them. Germline CDR1 is DFQATT and CDR2 is SNEGSKA (reference sequence). The CDR3 is made up of 18 amino acids. CDR3 DNA: TGCAGTGCTCCCAAACTTGGACAGCCGGCCCATCTGAACACTGAAGCTTTCTTT. The encoded protein is CSAPKLGQPAHLNTEAFF.

The rearrangement links TRBV20-1 to TRBJ1-5; possible D gene TRBD1, 5 bases. Trimming stripped 6 bases from V and 3 bases from J, with 21 bases between. Germline CDR1 and CDR2: DFQATT and SNEGSKA (reference sequence). The CDR3 extends over 16 amino acids. CDR3 sequence: CSAHGRDVYLNQPQHF. For the CDR3, the DNA is TGCAGTGCCCACGGAAGGGACGTCTACCTCAATCAGCCCCAGCATTTT.

The chain links TRBV6-1 to TRBJ2-5; no reliable D call. The germline V and J ends were trimmed by 3 bases and 1 base, with 12 bases remaining between them. CDR1 and CDR2 from the germline V gene are MNHNS and SASEGT. The CDR3 covers 15 residues. CDR3 coding DNA: TGTGCCAGCAGTGATGAGATTGTGGGCCAAGAGACCCAGTACTTC. Translating gives CASSDEIVGQETQYF.

This clonotype was observed many times. The chain links TRBV20-1 to TRBJ1-6; 9 positions match TRBD1. The ends lost 1 base at V and 5 bases at J; junction bases unmatched: 6. The CDR3 has 16 amino acids. The germline gives CDR1 DFQATT, CDR2 SNEGSKA (reference sequence). The CDR3 spells CSARVPGTGNNSPLHF. DNA of the CDR3: TGCAGTGCTAGAGTTCCCGGGACAGGGAATAATTCACCCCTCCACTTT.

V usage is TRBV5-1 and J usage is TRBJ2-1, with D uncertain. CDR3 length: 14 amino acids. Deletions cut 6 bases from V and 0 bases from J, with 10 bases between. Germline values: CDR1 SGHRS, CDR2 YFSETQ. DNA of the CDR3: TGCGCCAGCAATCCGGGCTACTCCTACAATGAGCAGTTCTTC. It codes for CASNPGYSYNEQFF.

This clonotype appeared once. CDR3 in DNA: TGCAGTGTTATCCCCTTAAGACTAAGGGACAATTTCAATGAGCAGTTCTTC. This translates into CSVIPLRLRDNFNEQFF. The chain recombines TRBV20-1 with TRBJ2-1; D is perhaps TRBD1 (6 bases). The V and J ends lost 7 bases and 6 bases respectively, with 28 bases between them. The germline V gene encodes CDR1 DFQATT and CDR2 SNEGSKA (reference sequence). The CDR3 contains 17 residues.

On this clonotype: One junction end disagrees with the germline gene, perhaps due to a read error. This chain links TRBV2 with TRBJ1-1; D remains ambiguous. Looked up from germline, CDR1 is SNHLY and CDR2 is FYNNEI. The CDR3 runs 13 residues. For the CDR3, the DNA is TGTGCCAACAGTGAAGGGATAAACACTGAAGCTTTCTTT. The encoded protein is CANSEGINTEAFF.